This TCR beta chain was sequenced for a study of Graves' ophthalmopathy and Graves' hyperthyroidism. Newly diagnosed, the hyperthyroidism patients had under 2 months' duration and were aged 18 to 65. Clinicians diagnosed using symptoms, serum thyroxine, TRAb, thyroid ultrasound and orbital computed tomography. This clonotype appeared many times. What it binds is not known. The study's findings and limits: Among thyroid clonotypes expanded above 0.001 frequency, most also appeared in blood.

The CDR3 totals 14 residues. Germline V gene sequence: CDR1 LGHNA, CDR2 YNFKEQ. V dropped 3 bases and J dropped 7 bases, with 12 bases sitting between them. Transcripts of RNA were the source for amplifying TCR beta CDR3 regions. Second-round multiplex PCR came after a first-round RT-PCR that employed HTBI primers. TCRdb recomputed calls from the multiplex PCR reads with MiXCR, one row per CDR3 protein. The sample includes around 1.1 million distinct CDR3 sequences, 35% to 40% seen only once; the top ten take around 10%. Source material: peripheral blood or thyroid tissue (not recorded which). The source is an adult man with Graves' hyperthyroidism. The chain couples TRBV4-2 to TRBJ1-4; perhaps TRBD1 as D (5 bases). The CDR3 DNA reads TGTGCCAGCAGCCAGGACATCAAGGGTGAAAAACTGTTTTTT. Its protein product is CASSQDIKGEKLFF.